This entry lists 14 T cell receptor beta chains sequenced from one sample in a study of shared clonotypes between healthy human individuals. The protocol was immunoSEQ multiplex PCR, while the TCRdb copy is restricted to in-frame clones and leaves out a portion. The sample lists 2 million to 2.5 million clones, approximately 94% occurring once. CD45RO-negative CD8 cells positively selected for CCR7 made up the naive population, which excluded terminally differentiated effector memory CD45RA+ cells. Sample: naive CD8+ T cells from PBMCs. These receptor sequences come from a young man in good health. Some clones in this sample may be carry-over from other donors' samples.

This chain uses TRBV9 with TRBJ2-1; D possibly uses TRBD1 or TRBD2 (5 bases each). Germline V gene data show CDR1 as SGDLS and CDR2 as YYNGEE. The CDR3 is made up of 13 amino acids. Trimming removed 0 bases from V and 9 bases from J, with 10 bases in between. Here the CDR3 reads CASSVGRAGEQFF. For the CDR3, the DNA is TGTGCCAGCAGCGTAGGCAGGGCGGGTGAGCAGTTCTTC.

This rearrangement joins TRBV5-1 to TRBJ2-5; 9 bases are a match to TRBD2. The CDR3 covers 14 residues. With V trimmed by 7 bases and J by 4 bases, 8 bases remained unmatched. CDR1 SGHRS and CDR2 YFSETQ come from the germline V gene. The CDR3 spells CASGRGSGRETQYF. The CDR3 region has the DNA TGCGCCAGCGGTCGGGGTAGCGGGAGAGAGACCCAGTACTTC.

In DNA form, the CDR3 reads TGTGCCAGCTCACACAGTGATCCCACCGGGGAGCTGTTTTTT. Amino acids: CASSHSDPTGELFF. The rearrangement joins TRBV18 to TRBJ2-2; D not resolved. With 4 bases removed from V and 4 bases from J, the gap between germline ends came to 10 bases. Germline V gene lookup returns CDR1 KGHSH and CDR2 LQKENI. The CDR3 is 14 amino acids. The full variable domain, in which reference TRBV18 and TRBJ2-2 provide the parts outside the CDR3, is NAGVMQNPRHLVRRRGQEARLRCSPMKGHSHVYWYRQLPEEGLKFMVYLQKENIIDESGMPKERFSAEFPKEGPSILRIQQVVRGDSAAYFCASSHSDPTGELFFGEGSRLTVL.

This chain joins TRBV2 and TRBJ2-1, with TRBD1 matching 9 bases. This CDR3 region has 14 residues. The germline gives CDR1 SNHLY, CDR2 FYNNEI. V gave up 7 bases and J gave up 7 bases; unmatched junction bases: 8. CDR3 protein: CASNGGQGGNEQFF. CDR3 in DNA: TGTGCCAGCAATGGGGGACAGGGAGGTAATGAGCAGTTCTTC.

The V gene is TRBV9, the J gene TRBJ2-1; TRBD2 agrees at 7 bases. With 7 bases clipped from V and 2 bases from J, the junction kept 6 bases outside the gene matches. Germline V lookup: CDR1 SGDLS, CDR2 YYNGEE. The CDR3 is 14 amino acids. Written as DNA, the CDR3 is TGTGCCAGCTCACGGGGGAGGGCCTACAATGAGCAGTTCTTC. Protein product: CASSRGRAYNEQFF.

V gene TRBV27 combines with J gene TRBJ2-1; tentative D call: TRBD1 (5 bases). Trimming took off 3 bases at V and 3 bases at J, with 9 bases between the two ends. CDR1 MNHEY and CDR2 SMNVEV come from the germline V gene (reference sequence). This CDR3 is built from 14 residues. In nucleotides, the CDR3 is TGTGCCAGCAGTTTTTTAGGGGACTACAATGAGCAGTTCTTC. Its protein is CASSFLGDYNEQFF.

The gene calls are TRBV27 and TRBJ2-5, with a possible D match to TRBD2 (6 bases). In germline, CDR1 is MNHEY, CDR2 SMNVEV (reference sequence). The CDR3 runs to 18 residues. Trimming took off 4 bases at V and 0 bases at J, with 21 bases between the two ends. The CDR3 nucleotides are TGTGCCAGCAGTTATATAGGGTTGGCGGGAAAATACCAAGAGACCCAGTACTTC. Protein sequence: CASSYIGLAGKYQETQYF.

The V gene is TRBV10-2, the J gene TRBJ2-7; 7 bases line up with TRBD1. The CDR3 has 15 amino acids. The germline V gene encodes CDR1 WSHSY and CDR2 SAAADI. The ends lost 0 bases at V and 2 bases at J; junction bases unmatched: 4. The CDR3 DNA reads as TGCGCCAGCAGTGAGTCGACAGGGTTTACCTACGAGCAGTACTTC. Residues: CASSESTGFTYEQYF.

The sample holds a few counts of this clone. V usage is TRBV9 and J usage is TRBJ1-4, with 7 bases identical to TRBD1. The CDR3 sequence is 15 residues long. V dropped 3 bases and J dropped 8; count of bases not matched to a gene: 10. Germline loops: CDR1 SGDLS, CDR2 YYNGEE. The CDR3: CASSEDRAPGEKLFF. The CDR3 DNA reads as TGTGCCAGCAGCGAAGACAGGGCTCCCGGGGAAAAACTGTTTTTT.

The chain is built from TRBV19 and TRBJ1-1, with TRBD1 identical over 8 bases. The CDR3 is 13 residues long. The germline V gene encodes CDR1 LNHDA and CDR2 SQIVND (reference sequence). The J segment lost 10 bases and the V segment lost 7 bases, leaving 11 bases of the junction unmatched. The CDR3 reads CASTATGVVGAFF. The CDR3 nucleotides read TGTGCCAGTACCGCGACAGGGGTGGTGGGAGCTTTCTTT.

CDR3 protein: CASSVSGVQETQYF. The CDR3 DNA follows: TGTGCCAGCAGCGTATCTGGGGTCCAAGAGACCCAGTACTTC. The chain employs TRBV9 and TRBJ2-5; no clear D. Germline CDR1 reads SGDLS; CDR2 reads YYNGEE. Trimming took 1 base from V and 1 from J, leaving 8 bases between them. The CDR3 covers 14 residues.

The gene calls are TRBV4-2 and TRBJ2-7; D is unresolved. CDR1 LGHNA and CDR2 YNFKEQ come from the germline V gene. CDR3 length: 17 residues. The V end lost 3 bases, the J end lost 0 bases, and 18 bases lay between the germline ends. CDR3 DNA: TGTGCCAGCAGCCAGTATTACTCGATTGGCTACTCCTACGAGCAGTACTTC. Its protein is CASSQYYSIGYSYEQYF.

The rearrangement joins TRBV12-5 to TRBJ2-7; 9 bases are a match to TRBD1. Germline V CDR1 and CDR2: LGHNT, FRNRAP. The CDR3 has 13 amino acids. The junction had 5 bases not matched to a gene; V was cut back by 6 bases and J by 5 bases. The CDR3 DNA sequence: TGTGCTAGTGGCCCGGACAGGGGAGACGAGCAGTACTTC. Its translation: CASGPDRGDEQYF.

The chain combines TRBV10-2 with TRBJ2-1; TRBD2 matches 9 bases. Germline CDR1 WSHSY, CDR2 SAAADI. The CDR3 is 15 residues long. V was clipped by 6 bases and J by 2 bases; unmatched bases: 5. CDR3 amino acids: CASSPGTSPYNEQFF. The CDR3 coding sequence is TGCGCCAGCAGCCCCGGGACTAGCCCCTACAATGAGCAGTTCTTC.